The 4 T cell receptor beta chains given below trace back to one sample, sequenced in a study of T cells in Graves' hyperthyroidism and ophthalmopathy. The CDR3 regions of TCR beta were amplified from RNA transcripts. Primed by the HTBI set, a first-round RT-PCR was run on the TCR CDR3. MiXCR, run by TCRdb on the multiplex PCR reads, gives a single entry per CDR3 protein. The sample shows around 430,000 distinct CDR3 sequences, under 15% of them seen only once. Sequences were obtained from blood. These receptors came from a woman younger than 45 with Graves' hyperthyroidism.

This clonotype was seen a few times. CDR3 region: CASSLWGGGDNEQFF. CDR3 DNA sequence: TGTGCCAGCAGCTTATGGGGAGGGGGGGACAATGAGCAGTTCTTC. The chain couples TRBV7-6 to TRBJ2-1, with D perhaps TRBD2 (7 bases). This CDR3 is built from 15 residues. Germline CDR1 reads SGHVS; CDR2 reads FNYEAQ. V gave up 2 bases and J gave up 5 bases, with 13 bases separating them.

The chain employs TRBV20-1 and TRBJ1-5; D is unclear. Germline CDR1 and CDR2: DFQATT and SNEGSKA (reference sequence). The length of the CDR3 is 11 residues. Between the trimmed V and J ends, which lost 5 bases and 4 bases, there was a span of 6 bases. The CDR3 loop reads CSAQRNQPQHF. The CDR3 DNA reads TGCAGTGCTCAGAGGAATCAGCCCCAGCATTTT.

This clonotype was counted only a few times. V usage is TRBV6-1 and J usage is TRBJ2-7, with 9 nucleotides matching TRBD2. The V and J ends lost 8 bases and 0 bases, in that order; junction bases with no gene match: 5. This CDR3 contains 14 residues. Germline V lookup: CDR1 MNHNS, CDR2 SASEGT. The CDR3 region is CASGSRGGSYEQYF. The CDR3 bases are TGTGCCAGCGGGTCGCGGGGGGGCTCCTACGAGCAGTACTTC.

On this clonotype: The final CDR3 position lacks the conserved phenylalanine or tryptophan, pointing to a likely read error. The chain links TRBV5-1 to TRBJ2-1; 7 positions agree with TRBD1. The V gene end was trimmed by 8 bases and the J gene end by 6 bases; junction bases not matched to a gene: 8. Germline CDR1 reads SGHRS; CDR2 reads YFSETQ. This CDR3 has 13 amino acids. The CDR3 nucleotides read TGCGCCAGTAACCGGGACAGTCTCAATGAGCAGTTCTTA. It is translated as CASNRDSLNEQFL.